The 14 T cell receptor beta chains reported below all come from one sample, sequenced in a study of blood T cell repertoires in COVID-19. Only in-frame clones appear in the TCRdb table, and some are missing; sequencing was by immunoSEQ multiplex PCR. Of under 200,000 clones listed, around 84% are singletons. Sequenced: peripheral blood. All receptors come from a woman aged 70-85 years with COVID-19, enrolled during active disease.

The genes are TRBV14 and TRBJ2-7, with 9 positions matching TRBD2. CDR3 length equals 18 residues. CDR1 is SGHDN and CDR2 is FVKESK in the germline V gene. The trim removed 4 bases at V and 1 base at J, leaving 14 bases unmatched. The chain's CDR3 is CASSLYSSGKSGSYEQYF. The CDR3 DNA is TGTGCCAGCAGCCTCTACTCTAGCGGGAAAAGTGGGTCCTACGAGCAGTACTTC.

This chain uses TRBV7-2 with TRBJ2-7, with no clear D. V shed 0 bases and J shed 4 bases, with 7 bases lying between them. This CDR3 contains 13 residues. Looked up from germline, CDR1 is SGHTA and CDR2 is FQGNSA. In DNA form, the CDR3 reads TGTGCCAGCAGCTTAGCCCCTTTATACGAGCAGTACTTC. It specifies CASSLAPLYEQYF.

This chain connects TRBV27 to TRBJ1-2; 7 bases align to TRBD1. With 6 bases clipped from V and 4 bases from J, the junction kept 2 bases outside the gene matches. The CDR3 extends over 12 amino acids. Germline CDR1 is MNHEY and CDR2 is SMNVEV (reference sequence). The DNA of the CDR3 is TGTGCCAGCAGGAGGACAGGCTATGGCTACACCTTC. Translating it yields CASRRTGYGYTF.

CDR3 residues: CSASVGAWENSPLHF. The CDR3 DNA sequence: TGCAGTGCTAGTGTGGGGGCTTGGGAGAATTCACCCCTCCACTTT. This chain joins TRBV20-1 and TRBJ1-6; D possibly corresponds to TRBD1 (6 bases). Germline V gene lookup returns CDR1 DFQATT and CDR2 SNEGSKA (reference sequence). V lost 3 bases and J 7 bases, leaving 16 bases between the germline ends. The CDR3 totals 15 residues.

The chain links TRBV7-2 to TRBJ1-1; TRBD1 agrees at 7 bases. In germline, CDR1 is SGHTA, CDR2 FQGNSA. V shed 6 bases, J shed 1 base, and the junction held 2 bases outside the gene matches. This CDR3 is 13 amino acids long. This CDR3 reads CASSRQGNTEAFF. CDR3 in DNA: TGTGCCAGCAGTAGACAGGGGAACACTGAAGCTTTCTTT.

This clone has a handful of counts. Written as DNA, the CDR3 is TGTGCCAGCAGCTTAACGGACAGGGCGAGCGAAAAACTGTTTTTT. Its protein product is CASSLTDRASEKLFF. V is TRBV7-7 and J is TRBJ1-4, with 8 bases lining up with TRBD1. V lost 2 bases and J lost 8; bases outside the gene matches: 7. Germline-derived CDR1 and CDR2 are SSHAT and FNYEAQ (reference sequence). The length of the CDR3 is 15 residues.

This clone was seen just once. This chain connects TRBV9 to TRBJ2-5, with D possibly matching TRBD1 (6 bases). The V and J ends lost 7 bases and 5 bases respectively, with 18 bases between them. Germline loops: CDR1 SGDLS, CDR2 YYNGEE. CDR3 length: 14 amino acids. CDR3 DNA sequence: TGTGCCAGCCCCACTCACAGGGTGGAGGAGACCCAGTACTTC. Encoded protein: CASPTHRVEETQYF.

The chain carries TRBV7-8 and TRBJ1-2; no clear D gene. Germline V lookup: CDR1 SGHVS, CDR2 FQNEAQ. Trimming stripped 5 bases from V and 8 bases from J, with 9 bases between. The CDR3 extends over 11 amino acids. The CDR3 region is CASSPVMGYTF. The CDR3 DNA follows: TGTGCCAGCAGCCCGGTAATGGGCTACACCTTC.

The chain recombines TRBV6-5 with TRBJ2-1, with 8 positions matching TRBD2. The ends lost 0 bases at V and 7 bases at J; junction bases unmatched: 8. This CDR3 comprises 16 residues. Germline CDR1 is MNHEY and CDR2 is SVGAGI. The CDR3 nucleotides read TGTGCCAGCAGTTACTCGGCTCCGGGAGGGGGAAATGAGCAGTTCTTC. This sequence encodes CASSYSAPGGGNEQFF.

The V call is TRBV3-1 (or the pseudogene TRBV3-2), the J call TRBJ2-1; TRBD1 agrees at 9 bases. The trim removed 5 bases at V and 7 bases at J, leaving 6 bases unmatched. The CDR3 spans 14 residues. Germline CDR1 reads LGHDT; CDR2 reads YNNKEL (reference sequence). The CDR3 protein is CASSEYDRGNEQFF. The CDR3 DNA follows: TGTGCCAGCAGCGAATACGACAGGGGGAATGAGCAGTTCTTC.

This clone was picked up a small number of times. The V and J genes are TRBV10-3 and TRBJ1-5; 10 bases map to TRBD1. With V trimmed by 4 bases and J by 6 bases, 3 bases remained unmatched. The V gene's germline CDR1 is ENHRY and CDR2 SYGVKD. This CDR3 comprises 14 residues. In DNA form, the CDR3 reads TGTGCCATCAGTGGGGGACAGGGGTTTCAGCCCCAGCATTTT. Translation gives CAISGGQGFQPQHF.

This chain uses TRBV15 with TRBJ1-1; the D is unclear. The CDR3 totals 14 residues. CDR1 LNHNV and CDR2 YYDKDF come from the germline V gene (reference sequence). V lost 0 bases and J 2 bases, leaving 7 bases between the germline ends. The CDR3 DNA follows: TGTGCCACCAGCAGAGAATACGGTAACACTGAAGCTTTCTTT. Translation gives CATSREYGNTEAFF.

The chain combines TRBV6-1 with TRBJ1-2; 7 bases match TRBD1. Germline loops: CDR1 MNHNS, CDR2 SASEGT. This CDR3 contains 17 residues. The V segment lost 3 bases and the J segment 5 bases; nucleotides outside the gene matches: 15. The CDR3 reads CASSETSGGQRKYGYTF. The CDR3 bases are TGTGCCAGCAGTGAGACTTCAGGGGGACAGCGAAAGTATGGCTACACCTTC.

The gene calls are TRBV24-1 and TRBJ1-6; D gene unclear. The CDR3 covers 13 residues. Trimming removed 5 bases from V and 7 bases from J, with 8 bases in between. Germline V CDR1 and CDR2: KGHDR, SFDVKD. CDR3 loop: CATSGGHNSPLHF. The CDR3 DNA sequence: TGTGCCACCAGTGGAGGCCACAATTCACCCCTCCACTTT.